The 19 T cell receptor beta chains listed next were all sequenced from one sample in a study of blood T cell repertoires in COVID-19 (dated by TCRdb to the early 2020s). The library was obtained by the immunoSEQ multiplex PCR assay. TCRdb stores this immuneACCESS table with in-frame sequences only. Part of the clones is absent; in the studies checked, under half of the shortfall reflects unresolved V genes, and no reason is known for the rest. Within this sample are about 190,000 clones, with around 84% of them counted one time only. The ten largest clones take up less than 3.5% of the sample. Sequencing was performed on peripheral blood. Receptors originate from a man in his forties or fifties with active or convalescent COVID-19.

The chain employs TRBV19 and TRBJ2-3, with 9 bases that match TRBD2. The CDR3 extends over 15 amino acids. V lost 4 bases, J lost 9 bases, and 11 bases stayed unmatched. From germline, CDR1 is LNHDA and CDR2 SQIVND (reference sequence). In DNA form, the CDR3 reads TGTGCCAGTAGTAATGGCGGGGGGGCCGTCGAAACGCAGTATTTT. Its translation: CASSNGGGAVETQYF.

The chain's CDR3 is CASSSRTGKVETGELFF. CDR3 coding DNA: TGCGCCAGCAGCTCCCGGACAGGGAAGGTGGAAACCGGGGAGCTGTTTTTT. This chain links TRBV5-1 with TRBJ2-2; 8 nucleotides align to TRBD1. The trim removed 3 bases at V and 5 bases at J, leaving 12 bases unmatched. The V gene's germline CDR1 is SGHRS and CDR2 YFSETQ. The CDR3 runs 17 residues.

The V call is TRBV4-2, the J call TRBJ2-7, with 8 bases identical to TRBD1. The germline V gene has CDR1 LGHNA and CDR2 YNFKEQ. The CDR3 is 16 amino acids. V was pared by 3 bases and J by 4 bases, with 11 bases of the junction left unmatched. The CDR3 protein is CASSQGATGGTYEQYF. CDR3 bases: TGTGCCAGCAGCCAGGGGGCTACAGGGGGTACTTACGAGCAGTACTTC.

CDR3 amino acids: CASTQGAPSYGYTF. CDR3 in DNA: TGTGCCAGCACCCAGGGGGCGCCAAGCTATGGCTACACCTTC. The chain recombines TRBV2 with TRBJ1-2; 8 bases are shared with TRBD1. The CDR3 consists of 14 residues. Trimming took 7 bases from V and 4 from J; bases not matched to a gene: 8. The germline gives CDR1 SNHLY, CDR2 FYNNEI.

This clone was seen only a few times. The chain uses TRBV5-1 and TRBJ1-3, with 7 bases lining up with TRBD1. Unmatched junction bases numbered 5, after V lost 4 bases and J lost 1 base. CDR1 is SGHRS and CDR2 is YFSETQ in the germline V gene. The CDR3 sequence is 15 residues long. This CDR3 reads CASSSTGVSGNTIYF. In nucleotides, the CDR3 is TGCGCCAGCAGCAGCACAGGGGTTTCTGGAAACACCATATATTTT.

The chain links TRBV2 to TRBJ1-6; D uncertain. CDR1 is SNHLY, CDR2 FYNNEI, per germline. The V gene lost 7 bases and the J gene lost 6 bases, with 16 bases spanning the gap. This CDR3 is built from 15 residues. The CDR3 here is CASTGLGGGNSPLHF. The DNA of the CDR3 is TGTGCCAGCACCGGACTGGGAGGTGGTAATTCACCCCTCCACTTT.

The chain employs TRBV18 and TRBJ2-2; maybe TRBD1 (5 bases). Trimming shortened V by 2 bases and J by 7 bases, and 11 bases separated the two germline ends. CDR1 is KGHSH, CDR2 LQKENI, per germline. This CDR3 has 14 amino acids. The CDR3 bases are TGTGCCAGCTCACCAATTCAGGGTATCGGGGAGCTGTTTTTT. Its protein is CASSPIQGIGELFF.

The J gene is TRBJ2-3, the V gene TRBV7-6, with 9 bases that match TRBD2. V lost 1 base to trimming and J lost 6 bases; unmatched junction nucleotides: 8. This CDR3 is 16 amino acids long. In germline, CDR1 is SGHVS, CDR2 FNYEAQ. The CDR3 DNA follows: TGTGCCAGCAGCTTAGGCAGCGGGGGGCAGGTGGATACGCAGTATTTT. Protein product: CASSLGSGGQVDTQYF.

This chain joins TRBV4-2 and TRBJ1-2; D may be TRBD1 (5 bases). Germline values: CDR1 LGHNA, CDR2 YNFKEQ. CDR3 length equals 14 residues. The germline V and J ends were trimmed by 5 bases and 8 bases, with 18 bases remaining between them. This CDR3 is CASSWGGSIGGYTF. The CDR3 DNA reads TGTGCCAGCAGCTGGGGCGGTTCTATAGGAGGCTACACCTTC.

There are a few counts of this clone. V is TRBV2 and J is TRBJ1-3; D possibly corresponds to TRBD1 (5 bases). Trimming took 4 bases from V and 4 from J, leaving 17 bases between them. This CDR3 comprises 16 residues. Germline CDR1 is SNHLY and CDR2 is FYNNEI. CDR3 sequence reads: CASSGSGRAGGNTIYF. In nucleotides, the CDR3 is TGTGCCAGCAGTGGATCGGGCAGGGCGGGAGGAAACACCATATATTTT.

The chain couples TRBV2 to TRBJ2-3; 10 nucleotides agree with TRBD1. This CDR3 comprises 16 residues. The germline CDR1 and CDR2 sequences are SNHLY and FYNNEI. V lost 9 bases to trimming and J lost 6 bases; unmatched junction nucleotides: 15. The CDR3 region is CASTNPDRGRGDTQYF. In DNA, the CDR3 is TGTGCCAGTACAAACCCCGACAGGGGGCGCGGGGATACGCAGTATTTT.

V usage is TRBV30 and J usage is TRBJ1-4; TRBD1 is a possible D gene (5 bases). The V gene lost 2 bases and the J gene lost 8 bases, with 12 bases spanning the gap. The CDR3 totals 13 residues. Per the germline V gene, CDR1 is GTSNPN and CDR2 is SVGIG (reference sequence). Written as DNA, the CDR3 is TGTGCCTGGAGTCCTTTACGGGGGGAAAAACTGTTTTTT. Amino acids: CAWSPLRGEKLFF.

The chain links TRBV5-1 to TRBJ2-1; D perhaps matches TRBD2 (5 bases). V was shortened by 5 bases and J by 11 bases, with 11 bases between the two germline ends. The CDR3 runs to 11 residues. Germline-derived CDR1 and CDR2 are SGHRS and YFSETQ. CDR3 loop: CASREDEKQFF. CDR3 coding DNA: TGCGCCAGCAGGGAGGACGAGAAGCAGTTCTTC. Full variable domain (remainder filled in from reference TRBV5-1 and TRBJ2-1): KAGVTQTPRYLIKTRGQQVTLSCSPISGHRSVSWYQQTPGQGLQFLFEYFSETQRNKGNFPGRFSGRQFSNSRSEMNVSTLELGDSALYLCASREDEKQFFGPGTRLTVL.

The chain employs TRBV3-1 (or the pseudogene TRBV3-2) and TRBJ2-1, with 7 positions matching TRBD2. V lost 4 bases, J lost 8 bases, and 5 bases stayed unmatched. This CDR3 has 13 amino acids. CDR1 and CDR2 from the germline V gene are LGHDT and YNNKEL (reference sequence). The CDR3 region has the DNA TGTGCCAGCAGCCCCGGACTAGTATATGAGCAGTTCTTC. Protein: CASSPGLVYEQFF.

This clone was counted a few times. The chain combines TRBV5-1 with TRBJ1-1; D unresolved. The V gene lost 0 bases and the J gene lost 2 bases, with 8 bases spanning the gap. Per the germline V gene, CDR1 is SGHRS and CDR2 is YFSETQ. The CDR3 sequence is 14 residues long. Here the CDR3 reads CASSLDYKNTEAFF. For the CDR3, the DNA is TGCGCCAGCAGCTTGGATTACAAAAACACTGAAGCTTTCTTT.

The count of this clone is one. CDR3 nucleotides: TGCGCCAGCGGGACAGGGGATGTTGGAGATAATTCACCCCTCCACTTT. It codes for CASGTGDVGDNSPLHF. The chain is built from TRBV5-1 and TRBJ1-6; TRBD1 matches 10 bases. The V segment lost 7 bases and the J segment 5 bases; nucleotides outside the gene matches: 9. The CDR3 is 16 amino acids. In germline, CDR1 is SGHRS, CDR2 YFSETQ.

CDR3 protein: CASSRDRVYGYTF. The CDR3 nucleotides are TGCGCCAGCAGCCGGGACAGGGTCTATGGCTACACCTTC. This chain uses TRBV5-1 with TRBJ1-2; 9 nucleotides match TRBD1. The germline gives CDR1 SGHRS, CDR2 YFSETQ. The CDR3 is made up of 13 amino acids. V shed 4 bases and J 4 bases; nucleotides not matched to a gene: 2.

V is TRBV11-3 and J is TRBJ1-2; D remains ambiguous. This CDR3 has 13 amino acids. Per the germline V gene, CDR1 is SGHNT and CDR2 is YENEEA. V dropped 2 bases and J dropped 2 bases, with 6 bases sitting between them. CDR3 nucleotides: TGTGCCAGCAGCTTACGGGAAAACTATGGCTACACCTTC. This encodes CASSLRENYGYTF.

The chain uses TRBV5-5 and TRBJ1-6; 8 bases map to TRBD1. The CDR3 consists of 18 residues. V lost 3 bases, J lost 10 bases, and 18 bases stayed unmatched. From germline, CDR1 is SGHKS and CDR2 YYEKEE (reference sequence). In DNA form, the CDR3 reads TGTGCCAGCAGCTCCCCCCCTGGACAGGGTATAGGGCGCTCACCCCTCCACTTT. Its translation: CASSSPPGQGIGRSPLHF.